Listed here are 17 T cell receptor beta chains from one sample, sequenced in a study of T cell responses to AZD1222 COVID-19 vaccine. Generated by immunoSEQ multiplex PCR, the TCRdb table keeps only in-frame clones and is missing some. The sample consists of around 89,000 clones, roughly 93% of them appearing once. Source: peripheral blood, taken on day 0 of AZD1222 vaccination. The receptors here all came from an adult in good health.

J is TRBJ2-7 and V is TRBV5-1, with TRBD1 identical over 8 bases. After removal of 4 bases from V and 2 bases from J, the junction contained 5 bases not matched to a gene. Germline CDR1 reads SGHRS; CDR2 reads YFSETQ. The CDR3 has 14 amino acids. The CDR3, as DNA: TGCGCCAGCAGCCCCCGACAGGGGACCTACGAGCAGTACTTC. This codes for CASSPRQGTYEQYF. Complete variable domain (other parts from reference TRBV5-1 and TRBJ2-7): KAGVTQTPRYLIKTRGQQVTLSCSPISGHRSVSWYQQTPGQGLQFLFEYFSETQRNKGNFPGRFSGRQFSNSRSEMNVSTLELGDSALYLCASSPRQGTYEQYFGPGTRLTVT.

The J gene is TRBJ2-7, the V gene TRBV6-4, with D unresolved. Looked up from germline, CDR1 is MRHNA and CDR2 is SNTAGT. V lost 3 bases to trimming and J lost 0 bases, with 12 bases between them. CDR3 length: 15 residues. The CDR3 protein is CASSERQYLSYEQYF. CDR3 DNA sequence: TGTGCCAGCAGTGAACGCCAGTATCTCTCCTACGAGCAGTACTTC.

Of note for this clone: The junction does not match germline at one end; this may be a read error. DNA of the CDR3: TGTGCCAGCAGTGAAGACTGGACCAACTTC. This translates into CASSEDWTNF. V and J are TRBV2 and TRBJ1-2; D is unclear. There are 10 residues in the CDR3. The germline V gene encodes CDR1 SNHLY and CDR2 FYNNEI.

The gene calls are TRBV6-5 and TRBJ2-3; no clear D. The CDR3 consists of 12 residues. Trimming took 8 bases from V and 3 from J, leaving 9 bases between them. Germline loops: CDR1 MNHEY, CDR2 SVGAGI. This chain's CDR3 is CASSNPTDTQYF. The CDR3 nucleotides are TGTGCCAGCTCAAATCCAACAGATACGCAGTATTTT.

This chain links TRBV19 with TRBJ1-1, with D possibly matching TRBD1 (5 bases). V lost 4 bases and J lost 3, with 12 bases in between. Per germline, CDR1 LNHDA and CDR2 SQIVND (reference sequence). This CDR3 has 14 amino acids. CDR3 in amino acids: CASSTGTWHTEAFF. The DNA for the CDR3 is TGTGCCAGTAGTACCGGGACCTGGCACACTGAAGCTTTCTTT.

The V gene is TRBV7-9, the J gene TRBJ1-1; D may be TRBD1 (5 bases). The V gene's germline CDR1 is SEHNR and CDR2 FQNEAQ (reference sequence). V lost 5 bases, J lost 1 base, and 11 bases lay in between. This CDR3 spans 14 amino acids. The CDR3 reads CASSKPTENTEAFF. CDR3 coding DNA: TGTGCCAGCAGCAAGCCGACAGAGAACACTGAAGCTTTCTTT.

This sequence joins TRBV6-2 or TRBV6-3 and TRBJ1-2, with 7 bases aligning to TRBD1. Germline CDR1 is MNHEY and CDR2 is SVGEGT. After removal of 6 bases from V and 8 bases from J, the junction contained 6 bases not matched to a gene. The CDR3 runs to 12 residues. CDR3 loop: CASSQDRVGYTF. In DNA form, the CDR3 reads TGTGCCAGCAGCCAAGACAGGGTCGGCTACACCTTC.

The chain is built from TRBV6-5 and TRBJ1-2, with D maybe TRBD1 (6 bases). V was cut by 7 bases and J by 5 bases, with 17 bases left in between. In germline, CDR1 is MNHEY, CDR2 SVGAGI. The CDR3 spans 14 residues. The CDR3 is CASTKNVDSYGYTF. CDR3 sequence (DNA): TGTGCCAGCACCAAAAATGTGGACAGTTATGGCTACACCTTC.

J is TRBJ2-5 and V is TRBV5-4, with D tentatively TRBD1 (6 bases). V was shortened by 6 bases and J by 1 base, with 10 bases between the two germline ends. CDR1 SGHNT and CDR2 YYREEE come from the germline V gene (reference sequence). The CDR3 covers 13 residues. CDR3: CASMMTGQETQYF. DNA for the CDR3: TGTGCCAGCATGATGACAGGCCAAGAGACCCAGTACTTC.

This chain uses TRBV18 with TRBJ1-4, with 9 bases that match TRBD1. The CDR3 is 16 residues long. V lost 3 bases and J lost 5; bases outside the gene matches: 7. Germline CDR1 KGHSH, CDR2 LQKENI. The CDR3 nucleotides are TGTGCCAGCTCACCGATTCCGGGACAGGGAAATGAAAAACTGTTTTTT. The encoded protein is CASSPIPGQGNEKLFF.

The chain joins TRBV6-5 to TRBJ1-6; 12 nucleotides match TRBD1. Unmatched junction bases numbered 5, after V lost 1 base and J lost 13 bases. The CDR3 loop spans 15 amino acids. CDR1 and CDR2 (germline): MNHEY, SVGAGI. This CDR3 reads CASSYYGTGGAPLHF. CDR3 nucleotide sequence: TGTGCCAGCAGTTACTATGGGACAGGGGGCGCCCCCCTCCACTTT.

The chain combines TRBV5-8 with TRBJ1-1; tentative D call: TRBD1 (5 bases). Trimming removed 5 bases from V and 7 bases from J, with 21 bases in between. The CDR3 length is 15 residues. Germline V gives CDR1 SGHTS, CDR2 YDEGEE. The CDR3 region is CASSSRQGTRREAFF. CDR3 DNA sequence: TGTGCCAGCAGTTCGAGGCAGGGAACCCGACGTGAAGCTTTCTTT.

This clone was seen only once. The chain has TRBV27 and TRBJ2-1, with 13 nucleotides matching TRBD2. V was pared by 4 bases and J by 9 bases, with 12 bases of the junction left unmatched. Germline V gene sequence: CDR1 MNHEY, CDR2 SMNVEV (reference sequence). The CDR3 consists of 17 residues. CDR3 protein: CASSSGLAGARLGEQFF. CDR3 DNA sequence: TGTGCCAGCAGTTCTGGACTAGCGGGGGCCCGCTTAGGTGAGCAGTTCTTC.

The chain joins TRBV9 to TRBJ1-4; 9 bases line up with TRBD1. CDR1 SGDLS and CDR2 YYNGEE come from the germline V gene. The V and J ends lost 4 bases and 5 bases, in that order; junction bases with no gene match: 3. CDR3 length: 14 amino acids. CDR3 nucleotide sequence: TGTGCCAGCAGCTCGGACAGGGGAAATGAAAAACTGTTTTTT. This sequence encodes CASSSDRGNEKLFF.

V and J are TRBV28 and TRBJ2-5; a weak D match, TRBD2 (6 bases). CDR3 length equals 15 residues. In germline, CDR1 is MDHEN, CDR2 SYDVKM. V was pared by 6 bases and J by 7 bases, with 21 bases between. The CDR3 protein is CASREKSRAGGTQYF. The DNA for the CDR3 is TGTGCCAGCAGAGAGAAGTCCAGGGCCGGGGGGACCCAGTACTTC.

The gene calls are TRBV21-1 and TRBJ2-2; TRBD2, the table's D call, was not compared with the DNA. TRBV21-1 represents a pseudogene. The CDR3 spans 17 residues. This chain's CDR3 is CASSRQTSGLNTGELFF. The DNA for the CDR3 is TGTGCCAGCAGCAGACAGACTAGCGGACTCAACACCGGGGAGCTGTTTTTT.

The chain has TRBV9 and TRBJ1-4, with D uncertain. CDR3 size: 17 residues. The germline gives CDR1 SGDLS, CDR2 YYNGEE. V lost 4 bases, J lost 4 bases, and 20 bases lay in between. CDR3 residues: CASSPTVGLDNNEKLFF. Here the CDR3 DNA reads TGTGCCAGCAGCCCGACGGTAGGGTTGGATAATAATGAAAAACTGTTTTTT.